This section outlines one TCR beta chain sequence together with its context. Some clones are missing from TCRdb's copy, which holds only in-frame ones; the method was immunoSEQ multiplex PCR. The data show 75,000 to 100,000 clones, 75% to 95% seen once. The data are from a study of T cell changes during pregnancy in multiple sclerosis. The sample consisted of peripheral blood, taken in the second trimester of pregnancy. This clonotype was obtained from a female donor in good health, enrolled as a control in a pregnancy study.

The CDR3 here is CSVNGDRGRYEQYF. CDR3 bases: TGCAGCGTGAATGGGGACAGGGGTCGCTACGAGCAGTACTTC. The V gene is TRBV29-1, the J gene TRBJ2-7; 10 nucleotides align to TRBD1. The germline V gene encodes CDR1 SQVTM and CDR2 ANQGSEA. V shed 6 bases, J shed 3 bases, and the junction held 8 bases outside the gene matches. The CDR3 length is 14 residues.